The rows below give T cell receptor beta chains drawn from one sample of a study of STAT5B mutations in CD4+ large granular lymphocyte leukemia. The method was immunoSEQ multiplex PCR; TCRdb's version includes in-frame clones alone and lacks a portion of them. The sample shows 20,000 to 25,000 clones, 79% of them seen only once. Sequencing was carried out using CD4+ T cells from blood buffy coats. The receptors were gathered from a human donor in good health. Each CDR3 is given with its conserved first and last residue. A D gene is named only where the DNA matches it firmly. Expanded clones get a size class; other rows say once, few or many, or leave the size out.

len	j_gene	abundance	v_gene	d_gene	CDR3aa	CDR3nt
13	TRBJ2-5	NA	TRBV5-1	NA	CASSFRLGETQYF	TGCGCCAGCAGCTTCAGGTTGGGGGAGACCCAGTACTTC
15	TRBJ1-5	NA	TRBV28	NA	CASSVVSGDNQPQHF	TGTGCCAGCAGTGTAGTTTCCGGGGACAATCAGCCCCAGCATTTT
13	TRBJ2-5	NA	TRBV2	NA	CASSANPGETQYF	TGTGCCAGCAGTGCCAACCCCGGAGAGACCCAGTACTTC
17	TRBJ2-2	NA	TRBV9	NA	CASSVPAESDYTGELFF	TGTGCCAGCAGCGTCCCCGCTGAGAGTGATTACACCGGGGAGCTGTTTTTT
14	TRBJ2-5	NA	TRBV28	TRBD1	CASSGQVIQETQYF	TGTGCCAGCAGTGGACAGGTCATCCAAGAGACCCAGTACTTC
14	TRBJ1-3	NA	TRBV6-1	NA	CAILDSFSGNTIYF	TGTGCCATTCTTGACAGCTTCTCTGGAAACACCATATATTTT
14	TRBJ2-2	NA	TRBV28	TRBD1	CASSRRGRPGELFF	TGTGCCAGCAGCCGCAGGGGGCGGCCCGGGGAGCTGTTTTTT
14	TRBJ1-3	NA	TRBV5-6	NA	CASSLLGMENTIYF	TGTGCCAGCAGCTTGTTAGGGATGGAAAACACCATATATTTT
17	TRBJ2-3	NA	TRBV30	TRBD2	CAWTRGLAGVITDTQYF	TGTGCCTGGACCCGCGGACTAGCGGGAGTTATCACAGATACGCAGTATTTT
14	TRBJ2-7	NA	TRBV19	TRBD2	CASSISRGSYEQYF	TGTGCCAGTAGTATCTCGCGGGGGTCCTACGAGCAGTACTTC
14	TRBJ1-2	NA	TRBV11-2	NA	CASSPGALSYGYTF	TGTGCCAGCAGCCCCGGGGCCTTGTCCTATGGCTACACCTTC
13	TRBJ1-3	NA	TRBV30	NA	CAWMRQVGNTIYF	TGTGCCTGGATGCGACAGGTTGGAAACACCATATATTTT
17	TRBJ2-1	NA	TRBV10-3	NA	CAISDPTGRLASNEQFF	TGTGCCATCAGTGATCCCACCGGACGTCTAGCGAGCAATGAGCAGTTCTTC
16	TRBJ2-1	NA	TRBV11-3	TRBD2	CASSRGGTSGSGEQFF	TGTGCCAGCAGCAGGGGAGGGACTAGCGGGAGTGGTGAGCAGTTCTTC
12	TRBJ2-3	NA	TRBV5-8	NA	CASSSQADTQYF	TGTGCCAGCAGCTCCCAGGCAGATACGCAGTATTTT
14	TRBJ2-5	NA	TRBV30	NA	CAFDGGSVQETQYF	TGTGCCTTTGACGGGGGCTCGGTACAAGAGACCCAGTACTTC
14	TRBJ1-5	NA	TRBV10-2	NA	CASSSQGPDQPQHF	TGCGCCAGCAGTTCACAGGGCCCGGATCAGCCCCAGCATTTT
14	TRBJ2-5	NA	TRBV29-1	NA	CSVRYLGRRETQYF	TGCAGCGTGCGGTACCTGGGCAGGCGAGAGACCCAGTACTTC
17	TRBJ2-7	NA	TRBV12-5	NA	CASGLSRLGGRSYEQYF	TGTGCTAGTGGTTTGTCCCGTCTCGGGGGCCGATCCTACGAGCAGTACTTC
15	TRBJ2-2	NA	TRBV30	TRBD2	CAWSFSGDNTGELFF	TGTGCCTGGAGTTTTAGCGGGGATAACACCGGGGAGCTGTTTTTT
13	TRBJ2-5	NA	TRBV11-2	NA	CASRDTYRETQYF	TGTGCCAGCCGGGACACCTACCGAGAGACCCAGTACTTC
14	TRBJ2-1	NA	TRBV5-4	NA	CASRLTYSYNEQFF	TGTGCCAGCAGGTTGACATACTCCTACAATGAGCAGTTCTTC
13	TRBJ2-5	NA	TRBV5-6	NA	CATSGQQGETQYF	TGTGCCACCAGTGGACAGCAAGGGGAGACCCAGTACTTC
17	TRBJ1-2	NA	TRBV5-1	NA	CASSLGGAVAEGYGYTF	TGCGCCAGCAGCTTGGGAGGAGCCGTGGCGGAGGGCTATGGCTACACCTTC
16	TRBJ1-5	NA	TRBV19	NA	CASSPSYPGSNQPQHF	TGTGCCAGTAGCCCCAGCTATCCGGGGAGCAATCAGCCCCAGCATTTT
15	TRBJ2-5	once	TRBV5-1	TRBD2	CASQSGLAGGETQYF	TGCGCCAGCCAATCGGGACTAGCGGGAGGGGAGACCCAGTACTTC
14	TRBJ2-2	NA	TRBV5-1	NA	CATRTVTNTGELFF	TGCGCCACGAGGACAGTTACGAACACCGGGGAGCTGTTTTTT
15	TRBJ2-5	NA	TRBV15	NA	CATSSTSTGGETQYF	TGTGCCACCAGCAGCACCTCGACAGGAGGAGAGACCCAGTACTTC
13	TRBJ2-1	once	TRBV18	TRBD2	CASSPGLDNEQFF	TGTGCCAGCTCACCTGGACTAGACAATGAGCAGTTCTTC
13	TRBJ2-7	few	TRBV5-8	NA	CASSRGTDYEQYF	TGTGCCAGCAGCCGGGGGACAGACTACGAGCAGTACTTC
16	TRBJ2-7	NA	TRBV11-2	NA	CASSSTRSGSFNEQYF	TGTGCCAGCAGCTCGACCAGGTCAGGGAGTTTCAACGAGCAGTACTTC
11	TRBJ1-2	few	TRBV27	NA	CASSSGYGYTF	TGTGCCAGCAGTTCGGGCTATGGCTACACCTTC
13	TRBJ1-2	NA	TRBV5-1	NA	CASSLNGGDGYTF	TGCGCCAGCAGCTTGAATGGGGGGGATGGCTACACCTTC